This is a list of T cell receptor beta chains from one sample in a study of shared clonotypes between healthy human individuals. Assay: immunoSEQ multiplex PCR; the TCRdb copy retains only in-frame clones and omits some. The table shows millions of clones, with about 93% occurring only once. The material sequenced was naive CD8+ T cells from PBMCs. These receptors all come from a man younger than 35 in good health. Some clones in this sample may be carry-over from other donors' samples. The CDR3 runs from the conserved cysteine through the conserved F or W. A D gene is named only where the DNA matches it firmly. Rows give clone size only sometimes, using once, few, many, or a class for an expanded clone.

cdr3_aa cdr3_nt clone_size j_call v_call d_call
CASSRVREITEAFF TGTGCCAGCAGTAGGGTCCGGGAAATTACTGAAGCTTTCTTT . TRBJ1-1 TRBV2 .
CASSQDRGGYNEQFF TGTGCCAGCAGCCAAGATCGCGGGGGGTACAATGAGCAGTTCTTC . TRBJ2-1 TRBV4-2 TRBD2
CASTPRTSGGELFF TGTGCCAGTACCCCTCGGACTAGCGGCGGGGAGCTGTTTTTT . TRBJ2-2 TRBV19 TRBD2
CASSPWTSHTRTDTQYF TGTGCCAGCAGCCCCTGGACTAGCCATACCCGCACAGATACGCAGTATTTT . TRBJ2-3 TRBV9 TRBD2
CASSVGLAGNTGELFF TGTGCCAGCAGCGTAGGACTAGCGGGTAACACCGGGGAGCTGTTTTTT . TRBJ2-2 TRBV9 TRBD2
CASSHAPQGRAFF TGTGCCAGCAGCCACGCGCCTCAGGGTCGGGCTTTCTTT few TRBJ1-1 TRBV14 .
CSAYKAGASYEQYF TGCAGCGCCTATAAAGCGGGAGCTTCCTACGAGCAGTACTTC . TRBJ2-7 TRBV29-1 TRBD2
CASSEWPTYEQYF TGCGCCAGCAGCGAGTGGCCAACCTACGAGCAGTACTTC few TRBJ2-7 TRBV4-1 .
CASIGAFF TGTGCCAGCATAGGAGCTTTCTTT few TRBJ1-1 TRBV27 .
CSVEWAHTGELFF TGCAGCGTTGAATGGGCCCACACCGGGGAGCTGTTTTTT . TRBJ2-2 TRBV29-1 .
CASSLRKSYEQYF TGTGCCAGCAGCTTGCGGAAGTCCTACGAGCAGTACTTC . TRBJ2-7 TRBV5-8 .
CSVAAYNEQFF TGCAGCGTCGCGGCCTACAATGAGCAGTTCTTC . TRBJ2-1 TRBV29-1 .
CASSVLSGRGDEQYF TGTGCCAGCAGCGTACTTAGCGGGAGAGGGGACGAGCAGTACTTC . TRBJ2-7 TRBV7-2 TRBD2
CASSEDGRHSGANVLTF TGTGCCAGCAGTGAAGACGGGCGGCACTCTGGGGCCAACGTCCTGACTTTC . TRBJ2-6 TRBV6-1 .
CASMRLPRGTDTQYF TGTGCCAGCATGAGACTGCCTAGGGGCACAGATACGCAGTATTTT . TRBJ2-3 TRBV2 .
CAVQGPSTDTQYF TGTGCCGTACAGGGCCCCAGCACAGATACGCAGTATTTT . TRBJ2-3 TRBV7-9 .
CATSRAVNSGNTIYF TGTGCCACCAGCAGAGCAGTCAACTCTGGAAACACCATATATTTT . TRBJ1-3 TRBV15 .
CASSFSLAGVRTGELFF TGTGCCAGCAGTTTTAGTCTAGCGGGAGTTCGCACCGGGGAGCTGTTTTTT . TRBJ2-2 TRBV27 TRBD2
CASSLRDRMNTEAFF TGTGCCAGCAGCTTACGGGACAGGATGAACACTGAAGCTTTCTTT . TRBJ1-1 TRBV7-9 TRBD1
CASSIRDSLTGNTIYF TGTGCCAGTAGTATCCGGGACAGCTTAACCGGAAACACCATATATTTT . TRBJ1-3 TRBV19 TRBD1
CASSQEGSSLYEQYF TGCGCCAGCAGCCAAGAGGGGAGCAGCCTCTACGAGCAGTACTTC . TRBJ2-7 TRBV4-1 .
CSVEGGTGGGYTF TGCAGCGTTGAAGGAGGGACAGGGGGTGGCTACACCTTC . TRBJ1-2 TRBV29-1 TRBD1
CASSPTGYGMNTEAFF TGTGCCAGCAGTCCGACAGGGTATGGGATGAACACTGAAGCTTTCTTT . TRBJ1-1 TRBV28 TRBD1
CASSPRTPYGYTF TGTGCCAGCAGTCCTCGGACACCATACGGCTACACCTTC . TRBJ1-2 TRBV6-6 .
CASSSQGVNQPQHF TGTGCCAGCAGTAGTCAGGGGGTCAATCAGCCCCAGCATTTT few TRBJ1-5 TRBV27 TRBD1
CASSSLGTGYGELFF TGTGCCAGCAGTTCTCTCGGGACAGGGTACGGGGAACTGTTTTTT . TRBJ1-4 TRBV25-1 TRBD1
CASTGTGLSETQYF TGTGCCAGCACCGGTACAGGGCTTTCGGAGACCCAGTACTTC . TRBJ2-5 TRBV2 .
CASSSSGIQYF TGTGCCAGCAGCTCTTCGGGCATTCAGTACTTC . TRBJ2-4 TRBV13 .
CASSLDGLVPNTGELFF TGTGCCAGCAGCTTAGATGGTCTCGTCCCGAACACCGGGGAGCTGTTTTTT . TRBJ2-2 TRBV7-8 .
CASSLIGGSYGYTF TGTGCCAGCAGTTTAATCGGGGGAAGCTATGGCTACACCTTC . TRBJ1-2 TRBV27 .